The 14 T cell receptor beta chains presented below share a single source sample, sequenced in a study of PD-1 blockade in classical Hodgkin lymphoma. Profiled with immunoSEQ multiplex PCR; TCRdb holds only in-frame clones, not every one. The sample yields more than 85,000 clones, roughly 90% seen once. Time point denoted: cycle 4 day 1 (C4D1), after 6 weeks of nivolumab. All patients experienced relapse after autologous stem cell transplantation, and brentuximab vedotin exposure was variable. The sequences come from peripheral blood mononuclear cells (PBMCs), collected before the fourth cycle of nivolumab. The receptors were gathered from a human donor with classical Hodgkin lymphoma.

The rearrangement joins TRBV25-1 to TRBJ2-1; D uncertain. Germline V lookup: CDR1 MGHDK, CDR2 SYGVNS. This CDR3 has 16 amino acids. With 4 bases removed from V and 0 bases from J, the gap between germline ends came to 13 bases. CDR3 protein: CASSARLGISYNEQFF. CDR3 nucleotide sequence: TGTGCCAGCAGTGCCCGTTTAGGGATCTCCTACAATGAGCAGTTCTTC. Complete variable domain (other parts from reference TRBV25-1 and TRBJ2-1): EADIYQTPRYLVIGTGKKITLECSQTMGHDKMYWYQQDPGMELHLIHYSYGVNSTEKGDLSSESTVSRIRTEHFPLTLESARPSHTSQYLCASSARLGISYNEQFFGPGTRLTVL.

This clone has only one observation. This chain joins TRBV7-9 and TRBJ2-7; D is perhaps TRBD1 (6 bases). Germline-derived CDR1 and CDR2 are SEHNR and FQNEAQ (reference sequence). There are 14 residues in the CDR3. V lost 5 bases, J lost 2 bases, and 13 bases lay in between. The CDR3 coding sequence is TGTGCCAGCAGCACCGTACAGGGTACCTACGAGCAGTACTTC. Its protein is CASSTVQGTYEQYF.

The chain recombines TRBV5-8 with TRBJ1-5; D perhaps matches TRBD1 (5 bases). V lost 0 bases to trimming and J lost 0 bases, with 7 bases between them. Germline values: CDR1 SGHTS, CDR2 YDEGEE. The CDR3 consists of 15 residues. CDR3 amino acids: CASSLGGVSNQPQHF. The CDR3 DNA reads TGTGCCAGCAGCTTGGGGGGCGTTAGCAATCAGCCCCAGCATTTT.

The count of this clone is one. The chain joins TRBV14 to TRBJ2-1; a weak D match, TRBD2 (7 bases). The CDR3 consists of 18 residues. The ends were cut back, 2 bases at V and 10 bases at J, with 27 bases in the middle. Germline CDR1 and CDR2: SGHDN and FVKESK. The CDR3 sequence is CASSQPALGGGSGEEQFF. CDR3 in DNA: TGTGCCAGCAGCCAACCCGCCTTGGGGGGCGGGAGTGGAGAAGAGCAGTTCTTC.

V is TRBV7-9 and J is TRBJ2-7; no firm D call. Trimming took 0 bases from V and 0 from J, leaving 6 bases between them. CDR1 and CDR2 (germline): SEHNR, FQNEAQ (reference sequence). The CDR3 spans 14 residues. The CDR3 loop reads CASSLARSSYEQYF. For the CDR3, the DNA is TGTGCCAGCAGCTTAGCTAGAAGCTCCTACGAGCAGTACTTC.

Only one count was recorded for this clone. The chain links TRBV7-9 to TRBJ2-3; D not resolved. V was cut by 4 bases and J by 6 bases, with 11 bases left in between. Germline CDR1 and CDR2: SEHNR and FQNEAQ (reference sequence). The CDR3 runs to 13 residues. The chain's CDR3 is CASSSPPLDTQYF. The CDR3 DNA reads TGTGCCAGCAGCTCCCCTCCCCTCGATACGCAGTATTTT. The variable domain in full, completed from reference TRBV7-9 and TRBJ2-3, reads DTGVSQNPRHKITKRGQNVTFRCDPISEHNRLYWYRQTLGQGPEFLTYFQNEAQLEKSRLLSDRFSAERPKGSFSTLEIQRTEQGDSAMYLCASSSPPLDTQYFGPGTRLTVL.

The rearrangement uses TRBV5-4 and TRBJ2-1; perhaps D is TRBD1 or TRBD2 (5 bases each). V lost 4 bases to trimming and J lost 0 bases, with 11 bases between them. This CDR3 contains 15 residues. The germline CDR1 and CDR2 sequences are SGHNT and YYREEE (reference sequence). The CDR3, as DNA: TGTGCCAGCAGCAACCGGGACGGCTCCTACAATGAGCAGTTCTTC. Translating it yields CASSNRDGSYNEQFF. Using reference TRBV5-4 and TRBJ2-1 for the parts outside the CDR3, the full variable domain is ETGVTQSPTHLIKTRGQQVTLRCSSQSGHNTVSWYQQALGQGPQFIFQYYREEENGRGNFPPRFSGLQFPNYSSELNVNALELDDSALYLCASSNRDGSYNEQFFGPGTRLTVL.

V gene TRBV18 combines with J gene TRBJ1-2; 10 nucleotides agree with TRBD1. V dropped 0 bases and J dropped 0; count of bases not matched to a gene: 10. The CDR3 has 19 residues. CDR1 is KGHSH and CDR2 is LQKENI in the germline V gene. CDR3 amino acids: CASSPPTRTGTGANYGYTF. The CDR3 bases are TGTGCCAGCTCACCACCGACCCGAACCGGGACAGGGGCTAACTATGGCTACACCTTC.

The chain has TRBV11-2 and TRBJ2-1; D not certain. The length of the CDR3 is 16 residues. V gave up 5 bases and J gave up 4 bases, with 18 bases separating them. CDR1 is SGHAT and CDR2 is FQNNGV in the germline V gene. This CDR3 reads CASSDPVTPNYNEQFF. DNA for the CDR3: TGTGCCAGCAGCGACCCCGTTACACCCAATTACAATGAGCAGTTCTTC.

Remarks on this clone: Within the sample, other DNA sequences also encode this same CDR3. The V call is TRBV29-1, the J call TRBJ2-7; D possibly matches TRBD1 or TRBD2 (5 bases each). CDR1 and CDR2 from the germline V gene are SQVTM and ANQGSEA. Trimming took 5 bases from V and 2 from J, leaving 13 bases between them. CDR3 length: 13 residues. The CDR3 DNA sequence: TGCAGCGTTCCCGGGACGGACGCCTACGAGCAGTACTTC. Its translation is CSVPGTDAYEQYF.

The chain employs TRBV7-9 and TRBJ2-3; 12 nucleotides agree with TRBD2. The V gene end was trimmed by 3 bases and the J gene end by 4 bases; junction bases not matched to a gene: 5. This CDR3 region has 16 residues. Per the germline V gene, CDR1 is SEHNR and CDR2 is FQNEAQ (reference sequence). The CDR3 sequence is CASSLGLAGLSDTQYF. The CDR3 DNA reads TGTGCCAGCAGCTTGGGACTAGCGGGCCTTTCAGATACGCAGTATTTT.

This chain uses TRBV19 with TRBJ1-3, with D unresolved. Germline V lookup: CDR1 LNHDA, CDR2 SQIVND (reference sequence). The CDR3 sequence is 15 residues long. Trimming pared 3 bases from V and 0 bases from J, leaving 9 bases between. The CDR3 loop is CASSIGLRSGNTIYF. DNA of the CDR3: TGTGCCAGTAGTATTGGACTGCGCTCTGGAAACACCATATATTTT.

Note on this clone: Other DNA sequences within the sample encode an identical CDR3. The rearrangement links TRBV13 to TRBJ1-1, with D maybe TRBD1 (5 bases). The CDR3 length is 15 residues. The germline V gene encodes CDR1 PRHDT and CDR2 FYEKMQ (reference sequence). Trimming pared 0 bases from V and 4 bases from J, leaving 12 bases between. Here the CDR3 reads CASSLGGRGSTEAFF. CDR3 nucleotides: TGTGCCAGCAGCTTAGGAGGCCGGGGGAGCACTGAAGCTTTCTTT. The whole variable domain, filled in from reference TRBV13 and TRBJ1-1, reads AAGVIQSPRHLIKEKRETATLKCYPIPRHDTVYWYQQGPGQDPQFLISFYEKMQSDKGSIPDRFSAQQFSDYHSELNMSSLELGDSALYFCASSLGGRGSTEAFFGQGTRLTVV.

The J gene is TRBJ1-1, the V gene TRBV7-9, with D possibly being TRBD1 (6 bases). CDR1 SEHNR and CDR2 FQNEAQ come from the germline V gene (reference sequence). V gave up 1 base and J gave up 2 bases, with 8 bases separating them. The CDR3 length is 14 residues. CDR3 sequence: CASSLVDSNTEAFF. DNA for the CDR3: TGTGCCAGCAGCTTAGTGGACAGTAACACTGAAGCTTTCTTT. The variable domain in full, completed from reference TRBV7-9 and TRBJ1-1, reads DTGVSQNPRHKITKRGQNVTFRCDPISEHNRLYWYRQTLGQGPEFLTYFQNEAQLEKSRLLSDRFSAERPKGSFSTLEIQRTEQGDSAMYLCASSLVDSNTEAFFGQGTRLTVV.